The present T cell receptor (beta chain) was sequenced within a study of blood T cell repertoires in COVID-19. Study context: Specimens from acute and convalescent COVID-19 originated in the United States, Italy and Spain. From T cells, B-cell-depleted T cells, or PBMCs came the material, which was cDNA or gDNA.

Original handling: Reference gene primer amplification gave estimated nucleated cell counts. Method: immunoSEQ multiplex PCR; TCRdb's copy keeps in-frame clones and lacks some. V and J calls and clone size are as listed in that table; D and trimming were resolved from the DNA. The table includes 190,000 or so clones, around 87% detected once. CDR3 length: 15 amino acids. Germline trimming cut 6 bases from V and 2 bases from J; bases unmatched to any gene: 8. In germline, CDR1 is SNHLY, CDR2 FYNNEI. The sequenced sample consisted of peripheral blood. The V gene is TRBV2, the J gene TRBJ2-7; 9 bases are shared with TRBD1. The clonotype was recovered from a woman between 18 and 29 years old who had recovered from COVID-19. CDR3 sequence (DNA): TGTGCCAGCAGACTTCCCGGGACAGGGCCCTACGAGCAGTACTTC. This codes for CASRLPGTGPYEQYF.